This TCR beta chain was identified during a study of T cells after posttransplantation cyclophosphamide. Overall study results and limits: Later post-transplant blood repertoires were often dominated by donor CD8+ memory clones. Tissue-infiltrating T cells from skin or gut overlapped little with blood T cells. After PTCy, TRB diversity resembled that of CNI/methotrexate controls.

The assay was immunoSEQ multiplex PCR, and TCRdb's table has in-frame clones only and misses some. The sample yields 10,000 to 13,000 clones, around 96% seen once. This clone appeared once. No antigen is known for it. Trimming cost V 5 bases and J 1 base, with 15 bases left between them. The CDR3 has 16 residues. CDR1 is MNHEY and CDR2 is SMNVEV in the germline V gene (reference sequence). Cells defined as naive were viable CD3+CD4+ or CD3+CD8+ and CCR7+CD45RA+CD45RO-CD95-CD27+CD28+. This sequence was found in a man aged 30-40 years in good health and a related stem cell transplant donor. The rearrangement links TRBV27 to TRBJ1-3; possible D gene TRBD1, 5 bases. The sequencing sample was made of naive CD8+ T cells sorted from PBMCs. For the CDR3, the DNA is TGTGCCAGCAGTCCCTCCTGGGGGGATTCTGGAAACACCATATATTTT. As protein: CASSPSWGDSGNTIYF.